This T cell receptor (beta chain) originates from a study of blood T cell repertoires in COVID-19. Data came from immunoSEQ multiplex PCR; TCRdb stores just in-frame clones and leaves some out. Found here are approximately 82,000 clones, 85% to 95% of them singletons; the top ten hold approximately 6%. The CDR3 is 14 amino acids. V dropped 2 bases and J dropped 10; count of bases not matched to a gene: 8. The germline V gene encodes CDR1 MNHEY and CDR2 SMNVEV (reference sequence). This TCR came from a woman aged 55-75 years with active COVID-19. The chain combines TRBV27 with TRBJ2-1, with 7 bases matching TRBD2. The sequencing input was peripheral blood. The chain's CDR3 is CASSLRGGPSEQFF. The CDR3 DNA reads as TGTGCCAGCAGTTTACGGGGAGGGCCCTCGGAGCAGTTCTTC.